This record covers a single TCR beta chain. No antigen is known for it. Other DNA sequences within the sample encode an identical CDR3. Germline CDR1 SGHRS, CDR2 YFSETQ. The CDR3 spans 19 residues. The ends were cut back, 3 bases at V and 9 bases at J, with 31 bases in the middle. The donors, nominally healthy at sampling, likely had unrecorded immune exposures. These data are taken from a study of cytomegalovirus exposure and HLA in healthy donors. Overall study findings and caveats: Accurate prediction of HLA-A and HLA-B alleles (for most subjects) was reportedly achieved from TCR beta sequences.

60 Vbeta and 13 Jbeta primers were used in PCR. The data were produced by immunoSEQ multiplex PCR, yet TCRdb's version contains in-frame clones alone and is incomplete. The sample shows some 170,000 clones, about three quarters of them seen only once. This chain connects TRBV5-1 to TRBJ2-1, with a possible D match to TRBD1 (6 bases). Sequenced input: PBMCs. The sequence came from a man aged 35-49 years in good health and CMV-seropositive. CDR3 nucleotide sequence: TGCGCCAGCAGCTGGAGGTCCACCGGGATAGGTGGTCGGGACACTGAGCAGTTCTTC. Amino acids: CASSWRSTGIGGRDTEQFF. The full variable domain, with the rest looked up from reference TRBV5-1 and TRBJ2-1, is KAGVTQTPRYLIKTRGQQVTLSCSPISGHRSVSWYQQTPGQGLQFLFEYFSETQRNKGNFPGRFSGRQFSNSRSEMNVSTLELGDSALYLCASSWRSTGIGGRDTEQFFGPGTRLTVL.